The clone carrying this T cell receptor beta chain was observed at least ten times. Its antigen remains unidentified. The source material, RNA transcripts, was used to amplify TCR beta CDR3 regions. First-round RT-PCR targeting the TCR CDR3 was performed with the HTBI primer set. TCRdb reanalysed the multiplex PCR reads using MiXCR and keeps one entry per CDR3 protein. Counted here are about 290,000 distinct CDR3 sequences, roughly an eighth occurring once; the ten biggest clones make up roughly 7.7%. Out of approximately 9.9 ml of fresh peripheral blood came the PBMCs. This record belongs to a study of T cells in Graves' hyperthyroidism and ophthalmopathy. About the study: Peripheral blood was collected at initial diagnosis, before any treatment. Study-wide findings and caveats: A 13 V-J signature model discriminated ophthalmopathy versus stable hyperthyroidism.

This TCR derives from a middle-aged woman with Graves' hyperthyroidism. Sequenced material: blood.

The CDR3 reads CASSYGGAGEQYF. The DNA for the CDR3 is TGTGCCAGCAGTTACGGGGGGGCCGGCGAGCAGTACTTC. The chain couples TRBV6-5 to TRBJ2-7, with TRBD2 as a possible D gene (7 bases). Looked up from germline, CDR1 is MNHEY and CDR2 is SVGAGI. The CDR3 length is 13 residues. V was cut by 2 bases and J by 6 bases, with 11 bases left in between.